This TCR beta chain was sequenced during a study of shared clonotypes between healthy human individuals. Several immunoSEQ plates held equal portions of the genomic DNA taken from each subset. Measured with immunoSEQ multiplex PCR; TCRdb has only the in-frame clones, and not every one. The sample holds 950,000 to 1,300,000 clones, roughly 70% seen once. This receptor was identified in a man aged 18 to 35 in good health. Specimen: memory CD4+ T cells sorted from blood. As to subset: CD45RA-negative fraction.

CDR3 coding DNA: TGCGCCAGCAATGATGAGGGCAGATCCACCGGGGAGCTGTTTTTT. Translated, it gives CASNDEGRSTGELFF. The V and J genes are TRBV5-1 and TRBJ2-2; a possible D gene is TRBD2 (5 bases). This CDR3 spans 15 amino acids. The V gene's germline CDR1 is SGHRS and CDR2 YFSETQ. The V gene lost 6 bases and the J gene lost 4 bases, with 16 bases spanning the gap.